These T cell receptor beta chains were read from a single sample in a study of regulatory T cells in long-lasting Graves disease. TCRdb reprocessed the multiplex PCR reads via MiXCR and lists one record per CDR3 protein. The data hold 620,000 or so distinct CDR3 sequences, with about 15% observed a single time. These sequences were also reported in another study, on T cells in Graves' hyperthyroidism and ophthalmopathy.

The sample in question was peripheral blood mononuclear cells (PBMCs), obtained at new diagnosis, from a patient treated with antithyroid drugs. The source is a woman in her twenties or thirties with Graves disease. CDR3s include the opening cysteine and the closing phenylalanine or tryptophan. Each record gives: J gene, V gene, clone size, D gene, CDR3 protein, CDR3 DNA. The D gene is left open where the match is weak. Only part of the rows carry a size: once, few, many, or a class if the clone is expanded.

TRBJ1-4,TRBV3-1,few,.,CASSHSGATNEKLFF,TGTGCCAGCAGCCATTCTGGAGCAACTAATGAAAAACTGTTTTTT
TRBJ1-1,TRBV27,many,.,CASSLGPGLDTEAFF,TGTGCCAGCAGTTTAGGACCGGGGTTGGACACTGAAGCTTTCTTT
TRBJ1-5,TRBV6-1,many,.,CASSRRSRAPGLDQPQHF,TGTGCCAGCAGTAGAAGAAGCAGAGCCCCAGGTCTCGATCAGCCCCAGCATTTT
TRBJ2-5,TRBV20-1,many,TRBD1,CSARDGDRVGETQYF,TGCAGTGCTAGAGATGGGGACAGGGTTGGAGAGACCCAGTACTTC
TRBJ2-3,TRBV7-2,few,TRBD1,CASSPGTGRADTQYF,TGTGCCAGCAGTCCCGGGACAGGGCGGGCAGATACGCAGTATTTT
TRBJ1-2,TRBV5-6,.,TRBD1,CASSLGQVLSGYTF,TGTGCCAGCAGCCTGGGACAGGTCCTCAGTGGCTACACCTTC
TRBJ1-2,TRBV19,.,.,CASSREAEHNYGYTF,TGTGCCAGTAGTCGGGAGGCCGAACATAACTATGGCTACACCTTC
TRBJ1-5,TRBV20-1,many,.,CSARELTGFQPQHF,TGCAGTGCTAGAGAACTCACAGGGTTTCAGCCCCAGCATTTT
TRBJ2-1,TRBV7-9,.,TRBD2,CASSYRTSGNNNEQFF,TGTGCCAGCAGCTATCGGACTAGCGGGAACAACAATGAGCAGTTCTTC
TRBJ2-3,TRBV7-2,many,.,CASSQVASSTDTQYF,TGTGCCAGCAGCCAAGTAGCGTCTAGCACAGATACGCAGTATTTT